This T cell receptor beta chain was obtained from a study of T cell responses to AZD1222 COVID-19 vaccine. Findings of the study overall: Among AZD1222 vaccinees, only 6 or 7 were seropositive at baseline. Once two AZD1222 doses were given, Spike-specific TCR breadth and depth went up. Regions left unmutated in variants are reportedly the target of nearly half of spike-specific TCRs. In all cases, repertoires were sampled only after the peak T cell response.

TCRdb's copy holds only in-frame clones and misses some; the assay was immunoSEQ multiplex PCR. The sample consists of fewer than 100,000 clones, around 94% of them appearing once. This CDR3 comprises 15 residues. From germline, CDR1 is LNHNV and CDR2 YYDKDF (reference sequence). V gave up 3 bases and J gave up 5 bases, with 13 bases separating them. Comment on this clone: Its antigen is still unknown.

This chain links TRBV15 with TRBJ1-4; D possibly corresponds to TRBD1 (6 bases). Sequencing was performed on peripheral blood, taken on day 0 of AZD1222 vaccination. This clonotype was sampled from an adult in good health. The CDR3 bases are TGTGCCACCAGCAGTCGGGGGCCTAGCAATGAAAAACTGTTTTTT. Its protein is CATSSRGPSNEKLFF.